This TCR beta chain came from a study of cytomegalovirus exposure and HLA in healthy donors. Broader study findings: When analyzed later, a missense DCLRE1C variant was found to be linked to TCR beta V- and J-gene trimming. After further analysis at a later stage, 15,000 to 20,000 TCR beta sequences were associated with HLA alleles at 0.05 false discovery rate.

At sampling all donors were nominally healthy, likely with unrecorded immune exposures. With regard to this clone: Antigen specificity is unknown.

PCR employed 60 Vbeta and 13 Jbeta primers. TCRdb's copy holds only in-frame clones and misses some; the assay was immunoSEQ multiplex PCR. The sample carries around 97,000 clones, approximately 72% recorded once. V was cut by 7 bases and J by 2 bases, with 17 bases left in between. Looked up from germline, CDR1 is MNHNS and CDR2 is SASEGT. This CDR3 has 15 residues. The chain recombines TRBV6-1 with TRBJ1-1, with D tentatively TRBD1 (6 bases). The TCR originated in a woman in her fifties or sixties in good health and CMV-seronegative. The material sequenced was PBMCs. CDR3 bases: TGTGCCAGCATCTCGAGGGGGAGTCAAAACACTGAAGCTTTCTTT. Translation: CASISRGSQNTEAFF.